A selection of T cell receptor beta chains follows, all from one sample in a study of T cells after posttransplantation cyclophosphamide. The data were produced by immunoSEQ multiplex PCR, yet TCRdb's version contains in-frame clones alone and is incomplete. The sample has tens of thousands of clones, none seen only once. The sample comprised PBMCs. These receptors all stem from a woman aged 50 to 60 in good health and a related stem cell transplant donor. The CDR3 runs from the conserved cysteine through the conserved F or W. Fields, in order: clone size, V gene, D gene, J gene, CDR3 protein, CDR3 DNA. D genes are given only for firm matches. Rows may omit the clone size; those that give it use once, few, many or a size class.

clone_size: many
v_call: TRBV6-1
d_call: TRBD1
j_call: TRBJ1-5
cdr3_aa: CASRDRGVGNQPQHF
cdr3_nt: TGTGCCAGCAGGGACAGGGGAGTAGGCAATCAGCCCCAGCATTTT

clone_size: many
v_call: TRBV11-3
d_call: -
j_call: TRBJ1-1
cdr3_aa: CASSSGIVTGNTEAFF
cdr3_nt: TGTGCCAGCAGCTCCGGAATCGTGACAGGGAACACTGAAGCTTTCTTT

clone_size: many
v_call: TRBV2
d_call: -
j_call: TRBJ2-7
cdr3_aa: CASSQGAVRRYEQYF
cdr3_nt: TGTGCCAGCAGCCAAGGAGCAGTGCGGAGGTACGAGCAGTACTTC

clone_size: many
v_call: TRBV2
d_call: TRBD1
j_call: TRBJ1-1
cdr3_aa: CASIGQGGNTEAFF
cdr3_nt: TGTGCCAGCATCGGACAGGGCGGGAACACTGAAGCTTTCTTT

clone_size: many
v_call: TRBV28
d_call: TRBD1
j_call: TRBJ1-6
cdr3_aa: CASSLDPSQGNSPLHF
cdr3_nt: TGTGCCAGCAGCCTAGACCCATCACAGGGGAATTCACCCCTCCACTTT

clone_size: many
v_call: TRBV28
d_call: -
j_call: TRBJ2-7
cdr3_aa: CASSLVQHEQYF
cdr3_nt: TGTGCCAGCAGTCTAGTCCAGCACGAGCAGTACTTC

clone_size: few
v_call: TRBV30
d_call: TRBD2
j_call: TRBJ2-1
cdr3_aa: CAWGGGLAMGEQFF
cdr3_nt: TGTGCCTGGGGCGGGGGACTAGCGATGGGGGAGCAGTTCTTC

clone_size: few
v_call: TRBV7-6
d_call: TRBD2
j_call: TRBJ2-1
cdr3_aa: CASSLGGGGSEQFF
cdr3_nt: TGTGCCAGCAGCTTAGGCGGGGGGGGGAGTGAGCAGTTCTTC

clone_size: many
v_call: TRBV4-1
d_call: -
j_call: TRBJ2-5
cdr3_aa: CASSRVGETQYF
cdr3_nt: TGCGCCAGCAGCCGGGTCGGGGAGACCCAGTACTTC

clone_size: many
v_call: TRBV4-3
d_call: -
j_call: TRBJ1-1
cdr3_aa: CASSQEGGGGTEAFF
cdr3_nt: TGCGCCAGCAGCCAGGAGGGGGGCGGGGGCACTGAAGCTTTCTTT

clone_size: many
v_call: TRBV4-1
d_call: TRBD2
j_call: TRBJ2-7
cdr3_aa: CASSQYPSGGLWEQYF
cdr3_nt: TGCGCCAGCAGCCAATATCCCAGCGGGGGCTTATGGGAGCAGTACTTC

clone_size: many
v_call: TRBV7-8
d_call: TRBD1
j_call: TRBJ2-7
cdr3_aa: CASSRTGTATYEQYF
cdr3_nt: TGTGCCAGCAGCCGGACTGGGACAGCGACCTACGAGCAGTACTTC

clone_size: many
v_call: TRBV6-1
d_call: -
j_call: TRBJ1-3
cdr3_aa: CASRTTSSGNTIYF
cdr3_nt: TGTGCCAGCAGGACGACAAGCTCTGGAAACACCATATATTTT

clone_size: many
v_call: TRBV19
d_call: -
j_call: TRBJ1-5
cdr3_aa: CASSRSSGSNQPQHF
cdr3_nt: TGTGCCAGTAGTAGATCCAGCGGCAGCAATCAGCCCCAGCATTTT

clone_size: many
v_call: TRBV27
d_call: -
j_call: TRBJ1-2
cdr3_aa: CASSPRNMNYGYTF
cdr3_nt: TGTGCCAGCAGTCCGCGGAACATGAACTATGGCTACACCTTC

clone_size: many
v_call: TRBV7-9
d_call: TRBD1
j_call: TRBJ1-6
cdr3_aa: CASSSSRGQGHSPLHF
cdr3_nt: TGTGCCAGCAGCTCCTCCCGGGGACAGGGACACTCACCCCTCCACTTT

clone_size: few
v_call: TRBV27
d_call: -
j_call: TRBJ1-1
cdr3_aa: CASSPGSGFAEAFF
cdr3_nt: TGTGCCAGCAGCCCGGGGTCGGGTTTTGCTGAAGCTTTCTTT

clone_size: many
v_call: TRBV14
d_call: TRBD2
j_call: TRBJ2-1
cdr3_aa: CASSQYGGARQFF
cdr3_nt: TGTGCCAGCAGCCAATACGGGGGGGCCCGGCAGTTCTTC

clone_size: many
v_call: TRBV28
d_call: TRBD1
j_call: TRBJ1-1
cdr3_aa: CASSTGGSGNSEAFF
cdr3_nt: TGTGCCAGCAGTACAGGGGGATCGGGCAATTCTGAAGCTTTCTTT

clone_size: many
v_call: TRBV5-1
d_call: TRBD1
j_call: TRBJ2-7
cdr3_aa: CASSLLGKGTGAYEQYF
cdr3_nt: TGCGCCAGCAGCTTGTTGGGTAAAGGGACAGGGGCCTACGAGCAGTACTTC

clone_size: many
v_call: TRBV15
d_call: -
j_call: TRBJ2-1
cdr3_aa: CATSFPGDEQFF
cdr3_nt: TGTGCCACCAGCTTCCCCGGAGATGAGCAGTTCTTC

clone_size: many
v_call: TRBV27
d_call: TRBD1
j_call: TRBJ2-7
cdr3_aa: CASSSGQGYEQYF
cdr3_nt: TGTGCCAGCAGTTCAGGACAGGGGTACGAGCAGTACTTC

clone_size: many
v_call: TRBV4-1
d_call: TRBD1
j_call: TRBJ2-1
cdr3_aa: CASRAKQQGSWNEQFF
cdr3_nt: TGCGCCAGCAGAGCCAAGCAACAGGGGAGTTGGAATGAGCAGTTCTTC

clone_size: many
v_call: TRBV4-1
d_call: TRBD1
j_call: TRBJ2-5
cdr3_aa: CASSQGDSQETQYF
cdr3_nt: TGCGCCAGCAGCCAAGGGGACAGCCAAGAGACCCAGTACTTC

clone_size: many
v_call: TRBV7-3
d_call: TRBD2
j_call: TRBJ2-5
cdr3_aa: CASSQSGGAETQYF
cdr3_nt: TGTGCCAGCAGTCAATCGGGAGGGGCAGAGACCCAGTACTTC

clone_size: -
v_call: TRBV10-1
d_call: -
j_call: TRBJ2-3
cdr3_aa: CASSDLQDLTDTQYF
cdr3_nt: TGCGCCAGCAGTGATTTGCAGGATCTTACAGATACGCAGTATTTT

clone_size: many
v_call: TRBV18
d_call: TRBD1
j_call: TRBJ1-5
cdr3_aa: CASSPPGQGSGNQPQHF
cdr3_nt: TGTGCCAGCTCACCTCCGGGACAGGGGAGCGGCAATCAGCCCCAGCATTTT

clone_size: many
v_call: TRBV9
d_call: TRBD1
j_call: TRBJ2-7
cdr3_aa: CASSRKGAKEQYF
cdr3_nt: TGTGCCAGCAGTAGGAAGGGGGCAAAAGAGCAGTACTTC

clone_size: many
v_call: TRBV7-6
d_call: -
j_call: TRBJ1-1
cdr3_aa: CASSTYTGNTEAFF
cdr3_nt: TGTGCCAGCAGCACCTACACGGGGAACACTGAAGCTTTCTTT

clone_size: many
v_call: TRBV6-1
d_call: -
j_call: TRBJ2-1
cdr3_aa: CASSPPLSYNEQFF
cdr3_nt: TGTGCCAGCAGTCCCCCTTTGTCCTACAATGAGCAGTTCTTC

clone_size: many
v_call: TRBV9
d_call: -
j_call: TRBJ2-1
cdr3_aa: CASSVEGNEQFF
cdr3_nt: TGTGCCAGCAGCGTAGAGGGGAATGAGCAGTTCTTC

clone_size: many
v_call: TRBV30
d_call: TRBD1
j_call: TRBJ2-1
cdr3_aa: CAWSFPGQGFHEQFF
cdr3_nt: TGTGCCTGGAGTTTCCCGGGACAGGGTTTCCATGAGCAGTTCTTC

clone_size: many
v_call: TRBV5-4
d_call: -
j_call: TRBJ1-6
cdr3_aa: CASSPDSYSYNSPLHF
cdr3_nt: TGTGCCAGCAGCCCGGACAGCTACTCCTATAATTCACCCCTCCACTTT

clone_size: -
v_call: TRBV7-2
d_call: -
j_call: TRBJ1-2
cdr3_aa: CASSLMLEGYTF
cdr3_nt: TGTGCCAGCAGCTTAATGCTGGAGGGCTACACCTTC

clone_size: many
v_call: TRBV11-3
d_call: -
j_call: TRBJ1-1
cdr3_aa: CASSPTGNTEAFF
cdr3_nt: TGTGCCAGCAGCCCTACAGGGAACACTGAAGCTTTCTTT

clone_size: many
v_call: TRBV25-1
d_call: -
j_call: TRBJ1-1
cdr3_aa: CASSERGLRGAFF
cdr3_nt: TGTGCCAGCAGTGAACGGGGACTACGGGGAGCTTTCTTT